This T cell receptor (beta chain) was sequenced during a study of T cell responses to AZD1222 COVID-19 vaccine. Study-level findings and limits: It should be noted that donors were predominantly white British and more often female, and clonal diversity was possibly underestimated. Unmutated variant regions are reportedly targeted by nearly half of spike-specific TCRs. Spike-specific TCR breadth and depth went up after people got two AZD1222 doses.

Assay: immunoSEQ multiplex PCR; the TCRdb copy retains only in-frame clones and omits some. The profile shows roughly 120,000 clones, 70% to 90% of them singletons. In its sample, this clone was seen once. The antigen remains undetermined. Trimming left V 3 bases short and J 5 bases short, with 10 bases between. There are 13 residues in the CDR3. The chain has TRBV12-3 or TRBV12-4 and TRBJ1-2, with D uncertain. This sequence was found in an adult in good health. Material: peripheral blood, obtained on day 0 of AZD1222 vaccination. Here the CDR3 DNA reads TGTGCCAGCAGTTTGGGGAAAGGGTATGGCTACACCTTC. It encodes CASSLGKGYGYTF.